This T cell receptor beta chain was obtained from a study of blood T cell repertoires in COVID-19. Some clones are missing from TCRdb's copy, which holds only in-frame ones; the method was immunoSEQ multiplex PCR. The sample consists of about 270,000 clones, about nine tenths of them appearing once. This clone has just one count. The sequenced sample was peripheral blood. The receptor was isolated from a woman aged 30 to 39 with COVID-19, enrolled during active disease.

The CDR3 loop is CARGTGETQYF. DNA of the CDR3: TGTGCTCGCGGGACAGGAGAGACCCAGTACTTC. The chain uses TRBV30 and TRBJ2-5, with TRBD1 matching over 8 bases. From germline, CDR1 is GTSNPN and CDR2 SVGIG (reference sequence). CDR3 length equals 11 residues.